Only one count was recorded for the clone carrying this T cell receptor beta chain. This sample was taken from a study of blood T cell repertoires in COVID-19. Study in general: From the United States, Italy and Spain came samples of acute and convalescent COVID-19.

Germline V CDR1 and CDR2: SGHNT, YYREEE (reference sequence). The CDR3 sequence is 15 residues long. V was shortened by 5 bases and J by 0 bases, with 9 bases between the two germline ends. In terms of age and location, participants ranged from about 18 to 100 years and lived in approximately 26 US areas. Cohort 3 donors counted as recovered after two negative PCRs, clearance, or resolved symptoms. The method was immunoSEQ multiplex PCR; TCRdb's version includes in-frame clones alone and lacks a portion of them. The sample yields roughly 270,000 clones, 75% to 90% seen once. The sample consisted of PBMCs or T cells enriched from blood (not recorded which). The clonotype was recovered from a woman aged 45 to 65 who had recovered from COVID-19. This chain joins TRBV5-4 and TRBJ1-6, with unresolved D. The DNA for the CDR3 is TGTGCCAGCAGGCGCTCGAGCTCCTATAATTCACCCCTCCACTTT. Residues: CASRRSSSYNSPLHF.